Listed below are T cell receptor beta chains from one sample, sequenced in a study of radiotherapy plus CTLA-4 blockade in lung cancer. Libraries were prepared by immunoSEQ multiplex PCR; TCRdb keeps only in-frame clonotypes and omits some of them. The sample has 45,000 or so clones; over 75% are singletons. Material: peripheral blood, obtained from a patient treated with radiotherapy plus ipilimumab. The source is a human donor with non-small cell lung cancer whose response to radiotherapy plus ipilimumab could not be evaluated. Both conserved end residues are part of each CDR3. D genes are given only for firm matches. A clone size is listed for some rows: how often the clone was seen (once, few, many), or a class if it is expanded.

D: TRBD1; J: TRBJ2-7; size: -; V: TRBV7-2; DNA: TGTGCCAGCAGCCTAGACAGGGGCTACGAGCAGTACTTC; CDR3: CASSLDRGYEQYF
D: -; J: TRBJ1-2; size: -; V: TRBV30; DNA: TGTGCCTGGAGCGATTACTCTAACTATGGCTACACCTTC; CDR3: CAWSDYSNYGYTF
D: -; J: TRBJ2-7; size: few; V: TRBV6-5; DNA: TGTGCCAGCAGTTACTCCGCGCAAGGGGACGAGCAGTACTTC; CDR3: CASSYSAQGDEQYF
D: -; J: TRBJ1-2; size: -; V: TRBV4-3; DNA: TGCGCCAGCAGCCAAGCAGGTTTTACTAACTATGGCTACACCTTC; CDR3: CASSQAGFTNYGYTF
D: TRBD2; J: TRBJ2-1; size: -; V: TRBV9; DNA: TGTGCCAGCAGCGTAGGGACTAGCGGGGAGCAGTTCTTC; CDR3: CASSVGTSGEQFF
D: TRBD2; J: TRBJ2-1; size: -; V: TRBV19; DNA: TGTGCCAGTAGTACGGGACTAGCGGGAGACAATGAGCAGTTCTTC; CDR3: CASSTGLAGDNEQFF
D: -; J: TRBJ2-7; size: -; V: TRBV27; DNA: TGTGCCAGCAGTCGAATAGATAGCTACGAGCAGTACTTC; CDR3: CASSRIDSYEQYF
D: TRBD2; J: TRBJ2-1; size: -; V: TRBV2; DNA: TGTGCCAGCAGTGACTATAGCGGGGGGGATAATGAGCAGTTCTTC; CDR3: CASSDYSGGDNEQFF
D: -; J: TRBJ2-1; size: -; V: TRBV5-4; DNA: TGTGCCAGCAGCCGCTCCGGGGTAACCTACAATGAGCAGTTCTTC; CDR3: CASSRSGVTYNEQFF
D: -; J: TRBJ2-1; size: -; V: TRBV7-2; DNA: TGTGCCAGCAGCGGGACATCCTACAATGAGCAGTTCTTC; CDR3: CASSGTSYNEQFF
D: -; J: TRBJ2-7; size: -; V: TRBV28; DNA: TGTGCCAGCAGCCTCTATTACGAGCAGTACTTC; CDR3: CASSLYYEQYF
D: TRBD1; J: TRBJ1-2; size: -; V: TRBV5-5; DNA: TGTGCCAGCAGCCCCGGACAGGGGTACTATGGCTACACCTTC; CDR3: CASSPGQGYYGYTF
D: TRBD2; J: TRBJ2-7; size: once; V: TRBV27; DNA: TGTGCCAGCGGATTGCTAGCGGGTCCCAACCCGACCTACGAGCAGTACTTC; CDR3: CASGLLAGPNPTYEQYF
D: TRBD1; J: TRBJ1-1; size: -; V: TRBV19; DNA: TGTGCCAGTAGTAGCAATCAGGGGGTATCTGAAGCTTTCTTT; CDR3: CASSSNQGVSEAFF
D: -; J: TRBJ2-3; size: -; V: TRBV29-1; DNA: TGCAGCGCCACCGGGACACCGACTAGCACAGATACGCAGTATTTT; CDR3: CSATGTPTSTDTQYF
D: -; J: TRBJ2-7; size: -; V: TRBV5-6; DNA: TGTGCCAGCAGCTCTGATCTCGGGAGTTTCTACGAGCAGTACTTC; CDR3: CASSSDLGSFYEQYF
D: TRBD1; J: TRBJ2-5; size: -; V: TRBV25-1; DNA: TGTGCCAGCAGAAAATCGACAGGGGTTGAGCAGTACTTC; CDR3: CASRKSTGVEQYF
D: -; J: TRBJ2-7; size: -; V: TRBV29-1; DNA: TGCAGCGTTGAAGGGGGACACGACGGCCACGAGCAGTACTTC; CDR3: CSVEGGHDGHEQYF
D: TRBD2; J: TRBJ2-7; size: -; V: TRBV19; DNA: TGTGCCAGTAGTATTAGGCGGGGGGGCGATGACGAGCAGTACTTC; CDR3: CASSIRRGGDDEQYF
D: -; J: TRBJ1-1; size: -; V: TRBV1; DNA: TGCACCAGCAGCCATTTCCCTACAGGGGTGAGGGGTGAAGCTTTCTTT; CDR3: CTSSHFPTGVRGEAFF
D: -; J: TRBJ2-5; size: -; V: TRBV4-2; DNA: TGTGCCAGCAGCCAAGATTTCGGGGAATACCAAGAGACCCAGTACTTC; CDR3: CASSQDFGEYQETQYF
D: TRBD2; J: TRBJ2-3; size: -; V: TRBV13; DNA: TGTGCCAGCAGCTATTACTCGCGGGGGGGCAGCACAGATACGCAGTATTTT; CDR3: CASSYYSRGGSTDTQYF
D: -; J: TRBJ1-5; size: -; V: TRBV6-1; DNA: TGTGCCAGCAGTGAGGGGGGTAGGCAGCCCCAGCATTTT; CDR3: CASSEGGRQPQHF
D: -; J: TRBJ1-2; size: -; V: TRBV5-1; DNA: TGCGCCAGCAGCTCGCCCCTCCCAAGCGATAGCTACACCTTC; CDR3: CASSSPLPSDSYTF
D: TRBD2; J: TRBJ2-2; size: once; V: TRBV30; DNA: TGTGCCTGGAGTCAAAGGACTAGCGGGAGTGTAGCCGGGGAGCTGTTTTTT; CDR3: CAWSQRTSGSVAGELFF
D: -; J: TRBJ1-1; size: -; V: TRBV6-5; DNA: TGTGCCAGCAGTTTAAGAGGCGGGGGGTACACTGAAGCTTTCTTT; CDR3: CASSLRGGGYTEAFF
D: -; J: TRBJ2-7; size: -; V: TRBV2; DNA: TGTGCCAGCAGGAGACAGGAATCTAGGAACGAGCAGTACTTC; CDR3: CASRRQESRNEQYF
D: -; J: TRBJ2-2; size: -; V: TRBV30; DNA: TGTGCCTGGAGACAGGGAGTGAACACCGGGGAGCTGTTTTTT; CDR3: CAWRQGVNTGELFF
D: TRBD1; J: TRBJ2-7; size: -; V: TRBV7-2; DNA: TGTGCCAGCAGCTCGTTTCCCCGGACAGGGAACTCCTACGAGCAGTACTTC; CDR3: CASSSFPRTGNSYEQYF
D: TRBD2; J: TRBJ2-1; size: -; V: TRBV28; DNA: TGTGCCAGCAGCTTAGGGGCTAGCGGTCTCAATGAGCAGTTCTTC; CDR3: CASSLGASGLNEQFF
D: -; J: TRBJ1-2; size: -; V: TRBV9; DNA: TGTGCCAGCAGCGAAACGGGGGGATTCTATGGCTACACCTTC; CDR3: CASSETGGFYGYTF